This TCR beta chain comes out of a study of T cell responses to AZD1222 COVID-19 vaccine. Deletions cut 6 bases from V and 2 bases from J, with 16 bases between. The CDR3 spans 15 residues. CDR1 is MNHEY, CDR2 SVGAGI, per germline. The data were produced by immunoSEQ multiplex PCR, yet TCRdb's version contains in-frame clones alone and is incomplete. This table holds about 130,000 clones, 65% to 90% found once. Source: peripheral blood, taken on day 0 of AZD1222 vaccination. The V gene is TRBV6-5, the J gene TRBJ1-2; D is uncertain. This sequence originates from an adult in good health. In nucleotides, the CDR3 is TGTGCCAGCAGGCGGGGAGGGCAGGTAAACTATGGCTACACCTTC. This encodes CASRRGGQVNYGYTF.